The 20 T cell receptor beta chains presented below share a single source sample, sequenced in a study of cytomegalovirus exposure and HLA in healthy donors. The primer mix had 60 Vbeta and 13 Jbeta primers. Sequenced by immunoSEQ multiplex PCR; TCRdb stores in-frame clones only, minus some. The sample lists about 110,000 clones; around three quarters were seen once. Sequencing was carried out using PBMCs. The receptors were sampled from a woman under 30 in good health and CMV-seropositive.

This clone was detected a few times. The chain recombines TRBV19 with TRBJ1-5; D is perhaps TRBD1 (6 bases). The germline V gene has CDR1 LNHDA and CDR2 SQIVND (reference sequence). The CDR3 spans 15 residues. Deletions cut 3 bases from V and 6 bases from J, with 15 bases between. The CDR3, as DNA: TGTGCCAGTAGTATGGACAGATTGGAAGGTCAGCCCCAGCATTTT. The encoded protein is CASSMDRLEGQPQHF.

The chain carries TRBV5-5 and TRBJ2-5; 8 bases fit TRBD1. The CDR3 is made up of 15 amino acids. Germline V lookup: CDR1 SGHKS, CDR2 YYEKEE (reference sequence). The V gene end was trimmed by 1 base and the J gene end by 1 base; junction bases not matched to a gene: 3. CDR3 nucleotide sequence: TGTGCCAGCAGCTTGCCCACAGGGGGCCAAGAGACCCAGTACTTC. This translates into CASSLPTGGQETQYF.

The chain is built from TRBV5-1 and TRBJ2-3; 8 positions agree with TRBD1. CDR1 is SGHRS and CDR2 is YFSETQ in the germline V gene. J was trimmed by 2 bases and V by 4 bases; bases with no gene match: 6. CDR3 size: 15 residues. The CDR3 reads CASSPATGVTDTQYF. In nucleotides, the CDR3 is TGCGCCAGCAGCCCCGCGACAGGGGTCACAGATACGCAGTATTTT.

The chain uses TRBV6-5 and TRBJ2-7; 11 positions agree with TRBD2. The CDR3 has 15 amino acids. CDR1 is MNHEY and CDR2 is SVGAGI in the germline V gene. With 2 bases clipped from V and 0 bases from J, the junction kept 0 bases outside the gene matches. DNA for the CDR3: TGTGCCAGCAGTTACGGACTAGCGGGCTCCTACGAGCAGTACTTC. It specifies CASSYGLAGSYEQYF.

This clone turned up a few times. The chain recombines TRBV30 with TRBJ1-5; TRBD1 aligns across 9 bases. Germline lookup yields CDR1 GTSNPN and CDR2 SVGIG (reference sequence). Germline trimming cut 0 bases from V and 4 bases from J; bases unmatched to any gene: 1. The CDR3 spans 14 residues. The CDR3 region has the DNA TGTGCCTGGAGTGTAGGGACAGGGAATCAGCCCCAGCATTTT. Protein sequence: CAWSVGTGNQPQHF.

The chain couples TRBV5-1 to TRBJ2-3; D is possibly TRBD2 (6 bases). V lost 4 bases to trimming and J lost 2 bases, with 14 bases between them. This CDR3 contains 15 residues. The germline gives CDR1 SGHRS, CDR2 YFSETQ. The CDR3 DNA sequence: TGCGCCAGCAGCCGTTGGGAGGACACCACAGATACGCAGTATTTT. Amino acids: CASSRWEDTTDTQYF.

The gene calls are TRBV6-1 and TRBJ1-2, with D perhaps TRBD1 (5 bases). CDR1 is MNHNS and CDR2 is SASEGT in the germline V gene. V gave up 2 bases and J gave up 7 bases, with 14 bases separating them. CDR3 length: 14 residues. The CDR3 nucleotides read TGTGCCAGCAGTGAACGAGGAGGGGCGCTTGGCTACACCTTC. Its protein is CASSERGGALGYTF.

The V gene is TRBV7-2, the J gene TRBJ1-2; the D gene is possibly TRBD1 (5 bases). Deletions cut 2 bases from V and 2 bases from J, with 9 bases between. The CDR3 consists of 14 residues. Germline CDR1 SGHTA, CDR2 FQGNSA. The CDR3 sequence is CASSLIDSNYGYTF. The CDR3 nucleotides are TGTGCCAGCAGCTTAATCGACAGCAACTATGGCTACACCTTC.

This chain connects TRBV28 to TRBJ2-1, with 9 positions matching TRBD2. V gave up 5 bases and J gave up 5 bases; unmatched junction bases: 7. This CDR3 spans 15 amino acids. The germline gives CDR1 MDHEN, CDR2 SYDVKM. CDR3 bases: TGTGCCAGCAGTCTAGCGGGACCGGGGAACAATGAGCAGTTCTTC. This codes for CASSLAGPGNNEQFF.

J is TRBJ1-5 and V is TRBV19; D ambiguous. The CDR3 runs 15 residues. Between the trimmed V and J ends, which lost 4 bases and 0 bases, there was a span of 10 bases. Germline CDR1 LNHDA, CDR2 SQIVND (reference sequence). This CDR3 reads CASSSGPFSNQPQHF. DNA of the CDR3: TGTGCCAGTAGTAGCGGCCCTTTTAGCAATCAGCCCCAGCATTTT.

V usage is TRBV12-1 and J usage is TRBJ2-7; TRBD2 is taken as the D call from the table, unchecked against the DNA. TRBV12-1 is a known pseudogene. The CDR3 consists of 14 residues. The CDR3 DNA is TGTGCCAGCAGCTTTGGGCCTAGCTCCTACGAGCAGTACTTC. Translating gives CASSFGPSSYEQYF.

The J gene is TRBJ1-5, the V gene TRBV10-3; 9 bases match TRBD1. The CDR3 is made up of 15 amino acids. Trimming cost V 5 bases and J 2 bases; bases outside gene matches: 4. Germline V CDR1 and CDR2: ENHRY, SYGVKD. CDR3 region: CAISTGGAGNQPQHF. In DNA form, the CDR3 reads TGTGCCATCAGTACAGGGGGCGCGGGCAATCAGCCCCAGCATTTT.

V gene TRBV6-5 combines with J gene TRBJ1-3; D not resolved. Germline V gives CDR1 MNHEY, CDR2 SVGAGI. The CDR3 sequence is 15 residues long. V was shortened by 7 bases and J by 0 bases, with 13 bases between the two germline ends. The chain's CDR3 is CASKLKRNSGNTIYF. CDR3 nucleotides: TGTGCCAGCAAGTTGAAGAGGAACTCTGGAAACACCATATATTTT.

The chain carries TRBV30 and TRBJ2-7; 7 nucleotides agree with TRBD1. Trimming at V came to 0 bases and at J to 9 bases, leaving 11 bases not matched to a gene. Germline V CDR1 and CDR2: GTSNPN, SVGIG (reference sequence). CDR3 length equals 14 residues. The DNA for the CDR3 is TGTGCCTGGAGTGTACGGCAGGGGGACCGGCGGCAGTACTTC. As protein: CAWSVRQGDRRQYF.

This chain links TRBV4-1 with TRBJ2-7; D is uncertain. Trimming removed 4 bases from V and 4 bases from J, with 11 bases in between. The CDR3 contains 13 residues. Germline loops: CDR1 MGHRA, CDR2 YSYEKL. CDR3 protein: CASSPRSSYEQYF. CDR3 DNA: TGCGCCAGCAGCCCGCGATCTTCTTACGAGCAGTACTTC.

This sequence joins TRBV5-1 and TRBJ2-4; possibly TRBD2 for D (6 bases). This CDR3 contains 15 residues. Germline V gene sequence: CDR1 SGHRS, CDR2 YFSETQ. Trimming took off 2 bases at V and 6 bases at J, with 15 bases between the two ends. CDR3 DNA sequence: TGCGCCAGCAGCTTTGGAGGGGCGGATGGAAACATTCAGTACTTC. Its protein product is CASSFGGADGNIQYF.

DNA for the CDR3: TGTGCCAGTAGTATCTCTAATGGACAAGATCAGCCCCAGCATTTT. Translated, it gives CASSISNGQDQPQHF. The chain has TRBV19 and TRBJ1-5; TRBD1 might be the D (5 bases). In germline, CDR1 is LNHDA, CDR2 SQIVND (reference sequence). V shed 3 bases and J shed 5 bases, with 14 bases lying between them. This CDR3 has 15 amino acids.

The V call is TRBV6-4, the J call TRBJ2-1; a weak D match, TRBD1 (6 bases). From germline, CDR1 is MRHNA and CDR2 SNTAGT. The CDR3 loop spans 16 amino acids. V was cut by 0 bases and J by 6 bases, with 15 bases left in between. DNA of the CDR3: TGTGCCAGCAGTGACTCTTTGGGGGCCCCAGGCAATGAGCAGTTCTTC. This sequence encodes CASSDSLGAPGNEQFF.

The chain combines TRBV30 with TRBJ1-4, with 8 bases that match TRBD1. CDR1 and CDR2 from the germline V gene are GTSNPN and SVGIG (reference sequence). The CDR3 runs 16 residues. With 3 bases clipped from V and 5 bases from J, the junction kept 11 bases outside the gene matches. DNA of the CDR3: TGTGCCTGGAGACAGGACAGGGTGGGCCGAAATGAAAAACTGTTTTTT. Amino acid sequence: CAWRQDRVGRNEKLFF. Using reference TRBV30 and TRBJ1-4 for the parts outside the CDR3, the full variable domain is SQTIHQWPATLVQPVGSPLSLECTVEGTSNPNLYWYRQAAGRGLQLLFYSVGIGQISSEVPQNLSASRPQDRQFILSSKKLLLSDSGFYLCAWRQDRVGRNEKLFFGSGTQLSVL.

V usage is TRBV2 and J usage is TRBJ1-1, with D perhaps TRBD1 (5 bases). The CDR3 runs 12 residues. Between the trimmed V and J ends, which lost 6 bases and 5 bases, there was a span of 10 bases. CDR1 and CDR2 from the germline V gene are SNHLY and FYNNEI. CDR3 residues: CASSPRDTEAFF. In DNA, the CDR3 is TGTGCCAGCAGCCCCAGGGATACTGAAGCTTTCTTT. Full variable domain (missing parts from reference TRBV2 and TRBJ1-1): EPEVTQTPSHQVTQMGQEVILRCVPISNHLYFYWYRQILGQKVEFLVSFYNNEISEKSEIFDDQFSVERPDGSNFTLKIRSTKLEDSAMYFCASSPRDTEAFFGQGTRLTVV.